This T cell receptor beta chain came from a study of cytomegalovirus exposure and HLA in healthy donors. Findings of the study overall: Usually a TCR sequence was rare, but some public TCRs were found in many donors. Subsequent analysis found a tendency for first-cohort TCR clusters to co-occur within the 95 to 150 validation repertoires. Overall, approximately 180 TCR beta chains were annotated as cytomegalovirus-associated.

On this clone: The target antigen is unknown.

The CDR3 length is 13 residues. The germline V gene encodes CDR1 SGHTA and CDR2 FQGNSA. With 6 bases clipped from V and 11 bases from J, the junction kept 8 bases outside the gene matches. Repertoires were generated with immunoSEQ multiplex PCR, while TCRdb's copy carries only in-frame clones and drops some. The table shows roughly 50,000 clones, with roughly nine tenths occurring only once. This sequence was found in a woman aged 18-29 years in good health and CMV-seropositive. This rearrangement joins TRBV7-2 to TRBJ2-3; 10 nucleotides align to TRBD2. Sequencing was carried out using PBMCs. The CDR3 is CASSLKRGGGQYF. The CDR3 DNA reads as TGTGCCAGCAGTCTTAAGCGGGGGGGTGGGCAGTATTTT.